This is a list of T cell receptor beta chains from one sample in a study of control samples from healthy donors and cancer patients. Here immunoSEQ multiplex PCR was the method, and the copy in TCRdb shows in-frame clones only, minus some. The table shows 100,000 to 150,000 clones, with around 87% occurring only once. The source material was blood. All receptors derive from a man aged 60 to 75 in good health. Both conserved end residues are part of each CDR3. The D gene is left open where the match is weak. Only part of the rows carry a size: once, few, many, or a class if the clone is expanded.

D: -; V: TRBV29-1; J: TRBJ1-1; size: -; CDR3: CSVESHTEAFF; DNA: TGCAGCGTTGAAAGTCACACTGAAGCTTTCTTT
D: -; V: TRBV19; J: TRBJ2-5; size: -; CDR3: CASSPPGGRGSETQYF; DNA: TGTGCCAGTAGTCCGCCGGGAGGTAGGGGGTCAGAGACCCAGTACTTC
D: -; V: TRBV28; J: TRBJ1-2; size: -; CDR3: CASSLAGTSNYGYTF; DNA: TGTGCCAGCAGTTTGGCAGGAACTTCTAACTATGGCTACACCTTC
D: TRBD1; V: TRBV7-2; J: TRBJ2-7; size: -; CDR3: CASRLGQGGYEQYF; DNA: TGTGCCAGCAGATTGGGACAGGGGGGCTACGAGCAGTACTTC
D: -; V: TRBV7-2; J: TRBJ1-2; size: -; CDR3: CASSFYGGWGGYTF; DNA: TGTGCCAGCAGCTTTTATGGGGGTTGGGGTGGCTACACCTTC
D: TRBD2; V: TRBV7-9; J: TRBJ2-2; size: -; CDR3: CASSVSGGGTGELFF; DNA: TGTGCCAGCAGCGTTAGCGGGGGGGGCACCGGGGAGCTGTTTTTT
D: -; V: TRBV19; J: TRBJ2-7; size: -; CDR3: CASSGDQGYEQYF; DNA: TGTGCCAGTAGTGGGGACCAAGGCTACGAGCAGTACTTC
D: -; V: TRBV19; J: TRBJ1-4; size: -; CDR3: CASSGTALGEKLFF; DNA: TGTGCCAGTAGTGGAACAGCATTGGGGGAAAAACTGTTTTTT
D: -; V: TRBV28; J: TRBJ1-2; size: -; CDR3: CASSLTNYGYTF; DNA: TGTGCCAGCAGTTTAACTAACTATGGCTACACCTTC
D: -; V: TRBV30; J: TRBJ1-6; size: -; CDR3: CAWSEGRFGSPLHF; DNA: TGTGCCTGGAGTGAGGGCAGGTTTGGGTCACCCCTCCACTTT
D: -; V: TRBV7-9; J: TRBJ2-2; size: few; CDR3: CASSRTPLRAGELFF; DNA: TGTGCCAGCAGCCGGACTCCTCTTAGAGCCGGGGAGCTGTTTTTT
D: -; V: TRBV2; J: TRBJ1-3; size: -; CDR3: CASREQGGLGNTIYF; DNA: TGTGCCAGCAGAGAACAGGGCGGTTTGGGAAACACCATATATTTT
D: TRBD2; V: TRBV19; J: TRBJ2-3; size: -; CDR3: CASSIVMTSGGSRDTQYF; DNA: TGTGCCAGTAGTATAGTTATGACTAGCGGGGGGAGTCGAGATACGCAGTATTTT
D: -; V: TRBV12-3/TRBV12-4; J: TRBJ1-2; size: -; CDR3: CASSFGRSYGYTF; DNA: TGTGCCAGCAGTTTTGGCAGGAGCTATGGCTACACCTTC
D: -; V: TRBV4-1; J: TRBJ1-1; size: -; CDR3: CASSQGTVNTEAFF; DNA: TGCGCCAGCAGCCAAGGGACGGTTAACACTGAAGCTTTCTTT
D: -; V: TRBV7-2; J: TRBJ1-1; size: -; CDR3: CASSLVWGPGAMDTEAFF; DNA: TGTGCCAGCAGCTTAGTATGGGGCCCGGGGGCTATGGACACTGAAGCTTTCTTT
D: TRBD2; V: TRBV28; J: TRBJ2-5; size: -; CDR3: CASSTGTSSQETQYF; DNA: TGTGCCAGCAGTACCGGGACTAGCTCCCAAGAGACCCAGTACTTC
D: -; V: TRBV13; J: TRBJ1-4; size: -; CDR3: CASSFSGSFEKLFF; DNA: TGTGCCAGCAGCTTTTCAGGGTCTTTTGAAAAACTGTTTTTT
D: -; V: TRBV19; J: TRBJ1-5; size: -; CDR3: CASSTGGGISNQPQHF; DNA: TGTGCCAGTAGCACCGGAGGGGGAATTAGCAATCAGCCCCAGCATTTT
D: -; V: TRBV6-5; J: TRBJ1-2; size: -; CDR3: CASTPGGSYGYTF; DNA: TGTGCCAGCACCCCCGGGGGCTCCTATGGCTACACCTTC
D: -; V: TRBV5-1; J: TRBJ1-3; size: -; CDR3: CASSLVSGGNTIYF; DNA: TGCGCCAGCAGCTTGGTCTCGGGTGGAAACACCATATATTTT
D: -; V: TRBV28; J: TRBJ1-6; size: -; CDR3: CASSFHQGSMISPLHF; DNA: TGTGCCAGCAGTTTTCACCAGGGGAGTATGATTTCACCCCTCCACTTT
D: TRBD1; V: TRBV10-3; J: TRBJ1-5; size: -; CDR3: CAIGKETGDQPQHF; DNA: TGTGCCATCGGGAAAGAGACAGGGGATCAGCCCCAGCATTTT
D: -; V: TRBV6-5; J: TRBJ2-5; size: -; CDR3: CASSYSGSQETQYF; DNA: TGTGCCAGCAGTTACTCGGGGAGCCAAGAGACCCAGTACTTC
D: TRBD1; V: TRBV2; J: TRBJ1-1; size: -; CDR3: CASRIARDRDGNTEAFF; DNA: TGTGCCAGCAGGATAGCCCGGGACAGGGATGGGAACACTGAAGCTTTCTTT
D: -; V: TRBV7-9; J: TRBJ1-2; size: once; CDR3: CASSPTPIRAYGYTF; DNA: TGTGCCAGCAGCCCAACCCCCATACGGGCGTATGGCTACACCTTC
D: -; V: TRBV21-1; J: TRBJ1-1; size: -; CDR3: CASSQRNTEAFF; DNA: TGTGCCAGCAGTCAGAGGAACACTGAAGCTTTCTTT
D: -; V: TRBV28; J: TRBJ1-4; size: -; CDR3: CASSTGGRNEKLFF; DNA: TGTGCCAGCAGCACAGGCGGCCGTAATGAAAAACTGTTTTTT
D: -; V: TRBV7-2; J: TRBJ2-3; size: -; CDR3: CASSSIPADTQYF; DNA: TGTGCCAGCAGCTCAATTCCGGCAGATACGCAGTATTTT
D: -; V: TRBV12-3/TRBV12-4; J: TRBJ1-3; size: -; CDR3: CASSLSGRIYF; DNA: TGTGCCAGCAGTTTGTCGGGGAGGATATATTTT
D: -; V: TRBV18; J: TRBJ1-4; size: -; CDR3: CASSPTDRNGGKLFF; DNA: TGTGCCAGCTCCCCCACGGACCGAAATGGCGGAAAACTGTTTTTT
D: TRBD1; V: TRBV6-1; J: TRBJ1-3; size: -; CDR3: CASSEIWGQTKLGNTIYF; DNA: TGTGCCAGCAGTGAAATTTGGGGACAGACCAAACTTGGAAACACCATATATTTT
D: -; V: TRBV12-3/TRBV12-4; J: TRBJ1-5; size: -; CDR3: CASTFRNQPQHF; DNA: TGTGCCAGCACCTTTAGGAATCAGCCCCAGCATTTT
D: -; V: TRBV5-1; J: TRBJ2-3; size: -; CDR3: CASSPTDRPSGGDTQYF; DNA: TGCGCCAGCAGCCCGACGGACAGGCCCTCGGGGGGAGATACGCAGTATTTT
D: -; V: TRBV11-3; J: TRBJ2-4; size: -; CDR3: CASSSSTGAKNIQYF; DNA: TGTGCCAGCAGCTCAAGTACCGGGGCCAAAAACATTCAGTACTTC
D: -; V: TRBV3-1/TRBV3-2; J: TRBJ1-4; size: -; CDR3: CASSHRVDNEKLFF; DNA: TGTGCCAGCAGCCACAGGGTCGATAATGAAAAACTGTTTTTT
D: TRBD2; V: TRBV7-6; J: TRBJ2-1; size: -; CDR3: CASSLVGLAGTRYNEQFF; DNA: TGTGCCAGCAGCTTAGTAGGACTAGCGGGGACCCGATACAATGAGCAGTTCTTC
D: TRBD1; V: TRBV5-1; J: TRBJ2-7; size: -; CDR3: CASSLGTGSLHEQYF; DNA: TGCGCCAGCAGCTTGGGGACAGGGAGTCTCCACGAGCAGTACTTC
D: -; V: TRBV18; J: TRBJ1-6; size: -; CDR3: CASSPEGRKLAYNSPLHF; DNA: TGTGCCAGCTCACCGGAGGGCAGAAAGCTTGCCTATAATTCACCCCTCCACTTT
D: -; V: TRBV4-3; J: TRBJ2-3; size: -; CDR3: CASSLSEGKWDTQYF; DNA: TGCGCCAGCAGCCTAAGTGAAGGCAAGTGGGATACGCAGTATTTT
D: TRBD1; V: TRBV2; J: TRBJ1-6; size: -; CDR3: CASRVTGQGGNSPLHF; DNA: TGTGCCAGCAGGGTTACGGGACAGGGAGGGAATTCACCCCTCCACTTT
D: -; V: TRBV19; J: TRBJ1-6; size: once; CDR3: CASSRGGRSPLHF; DNA: TGTGCCAGCTCCCGGGGGGGGCGGTCACCCCTCCACTTT
D: TRBD2; V: TRBV10-3; J: TRBJ2-3; size: once; CDR3: CAISVGLAGADTQYF; DNA: TGTGCCATCAGCGTCGGACTAGCGGGGGCAGATACGCAGTATTTT
D: TRBD1; V: TRBV10-3; J: TRBJ1-2; size: -; CDR3: CAISRQGSDYGYTF; DNA: TGTGCCATCAGTCGACAGGGGTCGGACTATGGCTACACCTTC
D: -; V: TRBV7-8; J: TRBJ1-2; size: -; CDR3: CASTPVETRSGYTF; DNA: TGTGCCAGCACCCCCGTGGAAACTCGTTCTGGCTACACCTTC
D: TRBD1; V: TRBV5-6; J: TRBJ2-2; size: -; CDR3: CASSSSDRVYTGELFF; DNA: TGTGCCAGCAGCTCATCGGACAGGGTATATACCGGGGAGCTGTTTTTT
D: TRBD1; V: TRBV12-3/TRBV12-4; J: TRBJ2-2; size: -; CDR3: CASRTDRAGELFF; DNA: TGTGCCAGCAGAACGGACAGGGCCGGGGAGCTGTTTTTT
D: -; V: TRBV2; J: TRBJ2-5; size: -; CDR3: CASSKGQNQETQYF; DNA: TGTGCCAGCAGTAAAGGACAAAACCAAGAGACCCAGTACTTC
D: -; V: TRBV12-5; J: TRBJ1-1; size: few; CDR3: CASGLVSIQAFF; DNA: TGTGCTAGTGGTTTGGTGTCGATTCAAGCTTTCTTT
D: -; V: TRBV28; J: TRBJ1-6; size: -; CDR3: CASRIGRYNSPLHF; DNA: TGTGCCAGCAGGATAGGGCGGTATAATTCACCCCTCCACTTT
D: TRBD1; V: TRBV6-5; J: TRBJ2-5; size: -; CDR3: CASMDWGQTKETQYF; DNA: TGTGCCAGCATGGACTGGGGACAGACAAAAGAGACCCAGTACTTC
D: -; V: TRBV5-1; J: TRBJ2-3; size: -; CDR3: CASSLQGADTQYF; DNA: TGCGCCAGCAGCTTGCAGGGCGCAGATACGCAGTATTTT
D: -; V: TRBV30; J: TRBJ1-1; size: -; CDR3: CAWSRDTEAFF; DNA: TGTGCCTGGTCCCGGGACACTGAAGCTTTCTTT